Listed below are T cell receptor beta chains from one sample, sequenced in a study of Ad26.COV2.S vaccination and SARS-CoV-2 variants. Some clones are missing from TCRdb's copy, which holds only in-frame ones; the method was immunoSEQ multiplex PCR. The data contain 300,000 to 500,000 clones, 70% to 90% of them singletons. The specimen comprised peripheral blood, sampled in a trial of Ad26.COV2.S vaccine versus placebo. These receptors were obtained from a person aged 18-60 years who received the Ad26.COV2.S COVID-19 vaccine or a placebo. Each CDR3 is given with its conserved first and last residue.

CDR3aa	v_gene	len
CASSIRTGAYEQYF	TRBV19	14
CASSHEHNGYTF	TRBV3-1/TRBV3-2	12
CASSQEGYGYTF	TRBV3-1/TRBV3-2	12
CASSIGTGRNYGYTF	TRBV3-1/TRBV3-2	15
CASRDRGGTDTQYF	TRBV2	14
CASSLTGSEQYF	TRBV19	12
CSAGRNTEAFF	TRBV29-1	11
CASSSGGTEAFF	TRBV27	12
CASSLNAGGRETQYF	TRBV3-1/TRBV3-2	15
CASSITETGNYGYTF	TRBV19	15
CASSFYRMNTEAFF	TRBV6-5	14
CTSSLWDKSIYNEQFF	TRBV1	16
CAINRGAGGNTIYF	TRBV2	14
CASSPRTGNSPLHF	TRBV7-6	14
CSASSSGNEQYF	TRBV20-1	12
CASRQLDGEDGAFF	TRBV6-5	14
CASSPRTGLKVGELFF	TRBV19	16
CASSDTGETEAFF	TRBV19	13
CASSFRGTLHF	TRBV27	11
CASSLQSRTEAFF	TRBV7-2	13
CASSPRSRGGGYGYTF	TRBV7-9	16
CASSLGTGSGLDTQYF	TRBV5-1	16
CASSHPTAGRYGYTF	TRBV4-1	15
CASSEGQGETQYF	TRBV5-6	13
CASSRGRLNTEAFF	TRBV5-6	14